This T cell receptor (beta chain) derives from a study of early T cells in non-severe SARS-CoV-2 infection. Study as a whole: Chains stayed unpaired after sequencing of bulk RNA from unsorted whole blood.

Overall study findings and caveats: Reliance on VDJdb matching favored anti-spike CD8 responses; private and CD4 specificities were missed.

Researchers tagged individual cDNA molecules with unique molecular identifiers. TCRdb reprocessed the 5' RACE reads via MiXCR and lists one record per CDR3 protein. The sample records roughly 30,000 distinct CDR3 sequences, approximately 5.4% being singletons. The CDR3 runs to 12 residues. Germline V gene sequence: CDR1 SQVTM, CDR2 ANQGSEA. V dropped 0 bases and J dropped 4 bases, with 6 bases sitting between them. This clonotype was found many times. Its antigen is not known. The chain is built from TRBV29-1 and TRBJ2-5; tentative D call: TRBD2 (6 bases). Sequencing was done on a sample of whole blood. This TCR was sampled from an adult who was a healthcare worker with PCR-confirmed SARS-CoV-2 infection or an uninfected control (not recorded which). CDR3 sequence: CSVEEGGETQYF. The CDR3 DNA reads as TGCAGCGTTGAAGAGGGGGGAGAGACCCAGTACTTC.